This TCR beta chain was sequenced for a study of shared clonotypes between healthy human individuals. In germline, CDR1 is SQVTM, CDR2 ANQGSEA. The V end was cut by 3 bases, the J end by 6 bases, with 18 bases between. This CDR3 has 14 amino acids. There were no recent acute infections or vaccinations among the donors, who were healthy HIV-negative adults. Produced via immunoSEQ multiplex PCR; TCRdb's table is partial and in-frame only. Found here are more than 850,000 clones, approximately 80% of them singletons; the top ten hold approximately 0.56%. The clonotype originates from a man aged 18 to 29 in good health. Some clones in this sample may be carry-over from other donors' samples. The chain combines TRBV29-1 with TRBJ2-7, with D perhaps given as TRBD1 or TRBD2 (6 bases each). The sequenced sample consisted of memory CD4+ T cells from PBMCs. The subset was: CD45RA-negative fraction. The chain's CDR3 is CSVEGGGAPGEQYF. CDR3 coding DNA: TGCAGCGTTGAGGGGGGCGGTGCCCCGGGCGAGCAGTACTTC.